Following are 30 T cell receptor beta chains from one sample sequenced in a study of spatial heterogeneity in lung cancer. Study results and limitations: Tracking of tumor mutation counts was seen in expanded intratumoral alpha and beta TCR counts.

TCRdb re-called the 5' RACE reads with MiXCR, one entry per CDR3 protein. Here the sample spans fewer than 8,500 distinct CDR3 sequences, under 8.5% being singletons. Indicated time point: sample taken at primary tumor resection. No cognate antigen is known for these TCRs. Specimen: lung tumor tissue, collected at surgery. All receptors derive from a male donor with early-stage non-small cell lung cancer.

As to this clonotype: This beta chain represents an off-target read in a library built for alpha chains; its size is of limited meaning. V gene TRBV7-9 combines with J gene TRBJ2-2, with 7 nucleotides matching TRBD2. CDR3 length: 15 residues. Losses at the gene ends were 2 bases for V and 0 bases for J; bases not matched to a gene: 0. CDR1 SEHNR and CDR2 FQNEAQ come from the germline V gene (reference sequence). In nucleotides, the CDR3 is TGTGCCAGCAGCTTACGGGGGGCGAACACCGGGGAGCTGTTTTTT. Translated: CASSLRGANTGELFF. The whole variable domain, remainder taken from reference TRBV7-9 and TRBJ2-2, is DTGVSQNPRHKITKRGQNVTFRCDPISEHNRLYWYRQTLGQGPEFLTYFQNEAQLEKSRLLSDRFSAERPKGSFSTLEIQRTEQGDSAMYLCASSLRGANTGELFFGEGSRLTVL.

This clonotype was counted at least ten times. A library made for alpha chains picked up this beta chain off target, so its size means little. The rearrangement links TRBV7-2 to TRBJ2-1; perhaps TRBD1 as D (6 bases). V lost 2 bases and J lost 1, with 9 bases in between. This CDR3 region has 15 residues. Germline CDR1 SGHTA, CDR2 FQGNSA. CDR3 sequence reads: CASSLNRVSYNEQFF. The CDR3 nucleotides read TGTGCCAGCAGCTTAAACAGGGTGTCCTACAATGAGCAGTTCTTC.

In this sample, this clonotype turned up a few times. This beta chain lies outside the target of a library built for alpha chains; its clone size means little. The chain joins TRBV28 to TRBJ2-5, with D possibly being TRBD2 (5 bases). There are 14 residues in the CDR3. V lost 5 bases and J lost 4, with 14 bases in between. Germline V gene lookup returns CDR1 MDHEN and CDR2 SYDVKM. In nucleotides, the CDR3 is TGTGCCAGCAGTGAGAAGCGAGGAGGAGAGACCCAGTACTTC. Protein product: CASSEKRGGETQYF. Full variable domain (missing parts from reference TRBV28 and TRBJ2-5): DVKVTQSSRYLVKRTGEKVFLECVQDMDHENMFWYRQDPGLGLRLIYFSYDVKMKEKGDIPEGYSVSREKKERFSLILESASTNQTSMYLCASSEKRGGETQYFGPGTRLLVL.

This clonotype came up many times. A library prepared for alpha chains yielded this beta chain as an off-target read; its size is of little meaning. The chain recombines TRBV5-1 with TRBJ2-7; 12 bases map to TRBD1. Trimming at V came to 4 bases and at J to 5 bases, leaving 4 bases not matched to a gene. Germline loops: CDR1 SGHRS, CDR2 YFSETQ. This CDR3 is built from 14 residues. CDR3 protein: CASSPGQGANEQYF. The CDR3 DNA is TGCGCCAGCAGCCCGGGACAGGGGGCGAACGAGCAGTACTTC.

By proportion, this clonotype is medium-sized. This beta chain is a stray read from a library made for alpha chains; its abundance is not meaningful. The gene calls are TRBV3-1 and TRBJ1-1; D is undetermined. The ends were cut back, 5 bases at V and 3 bases at J, with 7 bases in the middle. From germline, CDR1 is LGHDT and CDR2 YNNKEL (reference sequence). This CDR3 is 12 amino acids long. CDR3 sequence (DNA): TGTGCCAGCAGCATACCCCACACTGAAGCTTTCTTT. Its translation is CASSIPHTEAFF.

At least ten counts were recorded for this clonotype. This beta chain came through as a stray read in a library set up for alpha chains, and its size says little. The chain carries TRBV28 and TRBJ1-1; maybe TRBD1 (5 bases). Trimming cost V 5 bases and J 0 bases, with 13 bases left between them. Germline V gives CDR1 MDHEN, CDR2 SYDVKM. The CDR3 loop spans 15 amino acids. The CDR3 DNA sequence: TGTGCCAGCAGTCCCGGACATTCGATGAACACTGAAGCTTTCTTT. Translating gives CASSPGHSMNTEAFF.

This clonotype was observed many times. This beta chain turned up in a library designed for alpha chains; as an off-target read, its abundance says little. V and J are TRBV29-1 and TRBJ2-1; no clear D. V was trimmed by 4 bases and J by 8 bases, leaving 12 bases between them. The CDR3 loop spans 12 amino acids. Germline V gene lookup returns CDR1 SQVTM and CDR2 ANQGSEA. DNA for the CDR3: TGCAGCGTTGGGGTCTATGAGGATGAGCAGTTCTTC. It specifies CSVGVYEDEQFF.

By frequency in the sample, this clonotype is medium-sized (0.01 to 0.1%). The size of this beta chain means little, since it is a stray read in a library made for alpha chains. The CDR3 DNA reads TGTGCCAGCAGCTTAGGGGACAGGGACGATGAGCAGTTCTTC. This gives the protein CASSLGDRDDEQFF. The chain carries TRBV11-3 and TRBJ2-1; 9 bases are shared with TRBD1. The CDR3 consists of 14 residues. V trimming: 1 base; J trimming: 8 bases; junction bases outside the gene matches: 3. The germline V gene encodes CDR1 SGHNT and CDR2 YENEEA.

This clonotype qualifies as medium-sized. This beta chain appears as a stray read in a library generated for alpha chains; its size is not informative. The CDR3 nucleotides read TGTGCCAGCAGCCAGAGCCCGCCCGGGCACGGGGAGCTGTTTTTT. Amino acid sequence: CASSQSPPGHGELFF. The chain employs TRBV11-2 and TRBJ2-2, with D unresolved. This CDR3 region has 15 residues. Germline V CDR1 and CDR2: SGHAT, FQNNGV. Trimming removed 5 bases at V and 7 bases at J, with 17 bases between.

In this sample, this clonotype is medium-sized. This beta chain turned up in a library designed for alpha chains; as an off-target read, its abundance says little. The CDR3 DNA is TGTGCCAGCAGCTTGAAGGGGGCGTTGGCAGCTTTCTTT. This codes for CASSLKGALAAFF. The chain combines TRBV7-8 with TRBJ1-1; TRBD1 matches 7 bases. After removal of 3 bases from V and 10 bases from J, the junction contained 8 bases not matched to a gene. Per germline, CDR1 SGHVS and CDR2 FQNEAQ. The CDR3 is 13 residues long.

This clonotype was recorded many times. This beta chain is a stray sequence in a library constructed for alpha chains; its clone size is not meaningful. The chain has TRBV20-1 and TRBJ2-7, with 8 bases identical to TRBD1. Germline V CDR1 and CDR2: DFQATT, SNEGSKA (reference sequence). Germline trimming cut 6 bases from V and 4 bases from J; bases unmatched to any gene: 5. The CDR3 totals 12 residues. The CDR3 nucleotides are TGCAGTGCCCGGGACAGGAGTTACGAGCAGTACTTC. This gives the protein CSARDRSYEQYF.

Turning to this clonotype: Within a library made for alpha chains, this beta chain is off target, and its count is uninformative. The rearrangement links TRBV28 to TRBJ2-1; 8 positions agree with TRBD2. The CDR3 contains 14 residues. V was clipped by 6 bases and J by 4 bases; unmatched bases: 5. The germline V gene encodes CDR1 MDHEN and CDR2 SYDVKM. This CDR3 is CASRELAEYNEQFF. CDR3 coding DNA: TGTGCCAGCAGGGAACTAGCGGAATACAATGAGCAGTTCTTC. Based on the CDR3 plus reference TRBV28 and TRBJ2-1, the full variable domain is DVKVTQSSRYLVKRTGEKVFLECVQDMDHENMFWYRQDPGLGLRLIYFSYDVKMKEKGDIPEGYSVSREKKERFSLILESASTNQTSMYLCASRELAEYNEQFFGPGTRLTVL.

This clonotype was detected many times. The size of this beta chain means little, since it is a stray read in a library made for alpha chains. V and J are TRBV28 and TRBJ2-2; D unresolved. Germline CDR1 MDHEN, CDR2 SYDVKM. There are 12 residues in the CDR3. V dropped 2 bases and J dropped 6 bases, with 4 bases sitting between them. The CDR3 spells CASSLTAGELFF. The CDR3 DNA reads TGTGCCAGCAGTTTAACGGCCGGGGAGCTGTTTTTT.

Sample share makes this clonotype medium-sized. In a library made to pick up alpha chains, this beta chain is a stray read with a size that means little. CDR3 sequence reads: CASSVAPGVDEQYF. The CDR3 bases are TGTGCCAGCAGCGTAGCCCCAGGGGTCGACGAGCAGTACTTC. This chain uses TRBV9 with TRBJ2-7; tentatively, D is TRBD1 (6 bases). The CDR3 is 14 residues long. Per the germline V gene, CDR1 is SGDLS and CDR2 is YYNGEE. V was shortened by 0 bases and J by 5 bases, with 12 bases between the two germline ends.

In its sample, this clonotype is medium-sized (0.01 to 0.1%). This beta chain came through as a stray read in a library set up for alpha chains, and its size says little. The chain joins TRBV28 to TRBJ2-4; D possibly uses TRBD1 or TRBD2 (5 bases each). The V gene lost 6 bases and the J gene lost 5 bases, with 14 bases spanning the gap. This CDR3 comprises 14 residues. The germline V gene encodes CDR1 MDHEN and CDR2 SYDVKM. DNA of the CDR3: TGTGCCAGCAGCTGGGGACCTAGGGAAAACATTCAGTACTTC. As protein: CASSWGPRENIQYF. The entire variable domain, with the rest obtained from reference TRBV28 and TRBJ2-4, is as follows: DVKVTQSSRYLVKRTGEKVFLECVQDMDHENMFWYRQDPGLGLRLIYFSYDVKMKEKGDIPEGYSVSREKKERFSLILESASTNQTSMYLCASSWGPRENIQYFGAGTRLSVL.

In this sample, this clonotype is medium-sized. This beta chain appears as a stray read in a library generated for alpha chains; its size is not informative. The chain combines TRBV11-2 with TRBJ1-2, with D uncertain. V was trimmed by 7 bases and J by 0 bases, leaving 15 bases between them. Germline V gene data show CDR1 as SGHAT and CDR2 as FQNNGV. The CDR3 is 15 residues long. CDR3: CASTILGSANYGYTF. DNA of the CDR3: TGTGCCAGCACCATTTTAGGGTCTGCTAACTATGGCTACACCTTC.

This clonotype was counted ten times or more. The library was built for alpha chains, so this beta chain is an off-target read and its size means little. The rearrangement uses TRBV20-1 and TRBJ2-7, with 9 bases that match TRBD2. Germline assignment: CDR1 DFQATT and CDR2 SNEGSKA (reference sequence). This CDR3 comprises 14 residues. After removal of 2 bases from V and 3 bases from J, the junction contained 5 bases not matched to a gene. The CDR3 DNA follows: TGCAGTGCTAGACCCGGGACTAGCTTCTACGAGCAGTACTTC. Protein product: CSARPGTSFYEQYF.

This clonotype counts as medium-sized. Since the library was made to target alpha chains, this beta chain is a stray read and its abundance is not meaningful. This chain joins TRBV6-1 and TRBJ2-2; D gene unclear. Germline CDR1 and CDR2: MNHNS and SASEGT. V gave up 5 bases and J gave up 6 bases, with 10 bases separating them. The CDR3 totals 13 residues. The CDR3 nucleotides are TGTGCCAGCAGTTCAACTTGGGCCGGGGAGCTGTTTTTT. It yields the protein CASSSTWAGELFF.

Turning to this clonotype: Found in a library prepared for alpha chains, this beta chain is an off-target read, and its abundance has little meaning. The chain is built from TRBV20-1 and TRBJ2-1, with 10 positions matching TRBD2. Germline assignment: CDR1 DFQATT and CDR2 SNEGSKA (reference sequence). The J segment lost 5 bases and the V segment lost 2 bases, leaving 6 bases of the junction unmatched. The length of the CDR3 is 15 residues. The CDR3 loop reads CSARQLAGTNNEQFF. CDR3 nucleotides: TGCAGTGCTAGACAACTAGCGGGGACGAACAATGAGCAGTTCTTC.

The sample holds many counts of this clonotype. With the library built for alpha chains, this beta chain is off target and its frequency is not meaningful. V and J are TRBV7-2 and TRBJ1-2; D is ambiguous. CDR1 and CDR2 from the germline V gene are SGHTA and FQGNSA. This CDR3 comprises 13 residues. V lost 1 base, J lost 4 bases, and 7 bases lay in between. The CDR3 loop is CASSLVQAYGYTF. The CDR3 coding sequence is TGTGCCAGCAGCTTAGTCCAGGCCTATGGCTACACCTTC.

By share, this clonotype counts as medium-sized. For a library built for alpha chains, this beta chain is a stray read; little rests on its size. This chain joins TRBV7-2 and TRBJ2-5; 7 bases agree with TRBD1. Germline CDR1 is SGHTA and CDR2 is FQGNSA. Unmatched junction bases numbered 7, after V lost 1 base and J lost 5 bases. The CDR3 length is 15 residues. The CDR3: CASSLDRGLTETQYF. For the CDR3, the DNA is TGTGCCAGCAGCTTAGACAGGGGTTTGACCGAGACCCAGTACTTC.

Many counts were recorded for this clonotype. With the library built for alpha chains, this beta chain is off target and its frequency is not meaningful. The rearrangement uses TRBV12-3 or TRBV12-4 and TRBJ2-2, with D possibly TRBD2 on 5 matching bases. This CDR3 is 14 amino acids long. V was trimmed by 6 bases and J by 5 bases, leaving 13 bases between them. CDR3 sequence: CASSGIRETGELFF. The DNA for the CDR3 is TGTGCCAGCAGCGGGATACGAGAGACCGGGGAGCTGTTTTTT.

Many counts were recorded for this clonotype. This beta chain is a stray read from a library made for alpha chains; its abundance is not meaningful. This rearrangement joins TRBV5-6 to TRBJ2-2; D is undetermined. V was cut by 1 base and J by 0 bases, with 10 bases left in between. The CDR3 has 16 residues. In germline, CDR1 is SGHDT, CDR2 YYEEEE. CDR3 coding DNA: TGTGCCAGCAGCTTGTTATACGGTCCGAACACCGGGGAGCTGTTTTTT. Translation gives CASSLLYGPNTGELFF.

A remark on this clonotype: This beta chain is a stray sequence in a library constructed for alpha chains; its clone size is not meaningful. The J gene is TRBJ2-7, the V gene TRBV3-1; 7 positions match TRBD1. The J segment lost 6 bases and the V segment lost 4 bases, leaving 9 bases of the junction unmatched. Per the germline V gene, CDR1 is LGHDT and CDR2 is YNNKEL (reference sequence). The CDR3 has 14 amino acids. This CDR3 is CASSRTGIESEQYF. The CDR3 bases are TGTGCCAGCAGCCGGACAGGCATTGAGTCCGAGCAGTACTTC.

This clonotype was counted a single time. Within a library made for alpha chains, this beta chain is off target, and its count is uninformative. The chain carries TRBV20-1 and TRBJ2-7, with 10 bases fitting TRBD2. CDR1 is DFQATT, CDR2 SNEGSKA, per germline (reference sequence). CDR3 length: 13 residues. J was trimmed by 3 bases and V by 6 bases; bases with no gene match: 5. The CDR3 sequence is CSARTSGYYEQYF. The CDR3 DNA reads TGCAGTGCCCGGACTAGCGGTTACTACGAGCAGTACTTC.

This clonotype has a count of ten or more. This beta chain slipped into a library made for alpha chains as a stray read, so its size is not meaningful. The V and J genes are TRBV2 and TRBJ2-5; 7 bases line up with TRBD2. The germline CDR1 and CDR2 sequences are SNHLY and FYNNEI. V trimming: 7 bases; J trimming: 1 base; junction bases outside the gene matches: 9. The CDR3 is 15 residues long. The CDR3 DNA follows: TGTGCCAGCACCTTTCCCTCTAGCGGCCAAGAGACCCAGTACTTC. Protein product: CASTFPSSGQETQYF. The entire variable domain, with the rest obtained from reference TRBV2 and TRBJ2-5, is as follows: EPEVTQTPSHQVTQMGQEVILRCVPISNHLYFYWYRQILGQKVEFLVSFYNNEISEKSEIFDDQFSVERPDGSNFTLKIRSTKLEDSAMYFCASTFPSSGQETQYFGPGTRLLVL.

This clonotype qualifies as medium-sized. A library prepared for alpha chains yielded this beta chain as an off-target read; its size is of little meaning. The V call is TRBV7-8, the J call TRBJ2-4, with D unresolved. Deletions cut 1 base from V and 0 bases from J, with 13 bases between. This CDR3 is built from 17 residues. The germline V gene encodes CDR1 SGHVS and CDR2 FQNEAQ. The CDR3 loop reads CASSLEVAYLAKNIQYF. The CDR3, as DNA: TGTGCCAGCAGCTTAGAGGTGGCATACTTAGCCAAAAACATTCAGTACTTC.

This clonotype showed up many times. In a library made to pick up alpha chains, this beta chain is a stray read with a size that means little. This chain links TRBV2 with TRBJ2-5; 9 bases fit TRBD2. CDR1 is SNHLY and CDR2 is FYNNEI in the germline V gene. After removal of 4 bases from V and 4 bases from J, the junction contained 7 bases not matched to a gene. The CDR3 spans 15 residues. The CDR3 DNA follows: TGTGCCAGCAGTGGAAGTCCTAGCGGGATAGAGACCCAGTACTTC. This translates into CASSGSPSGIETQYF. The variable domain in full, completed from reference TRBV2 and TRBJ2-5, reads EPEVTQTPSHQVTQMGQEVILRCVPISNHLYFYWYRQILGQKVEFLVSFYNNEISEKSEIFDDQFSVERPDGSNFTLKIRSTKLEDSAMYFCASSGSPSGIETQYFGPGTRLLVL.

In its sample, this clonotype is medium-sized (0.01 to 0.1%). The library was built for alpha chains, so this beta chain is an off-target read and its size means little. The V gene is TRBV5-1, the J gene TRBJ2-5; 13 nucleotides agree with TRBD2. The CDR3 totals 18 residues. Trimming at V came to 0 bases and at J to 4 bases, leaving 9 bases not matched to a gene. The germline CDR1 and CDR2 sequences are SGHRS and YFSETQ. This CDR3 reads CASSLGLAGGVRGETQYF. The CDR3 DNA reads as TGCGCCAGCAGCTTGGGACTAGCGGGAGGAGTACGGGGAGAGACCCAGTACTTC.

This clonotype is categorized as medium-sized. As an off-target read in a library built for alpha chains, this beta chain has a frequency of little significance. The V gene is TRBV7-6, the J gene TRBJ1-6; 7 bases align to TRBD1. Trimming took 5 bases from V and 7 from J; bases not matched to a gene: 2. The CDR3 loop spans 13 amino acids. Germline V gene lookup returns CDR1 SGHVS and CDR2 FNYEAQ. CDR3 protein: CASSDRENSPLHF. The CDR3 DNA is TGTGCCAGCAGCGACAGGGAAAATTCACCCCTCCACTTT.